Listed here are 6 T cell receptor beta chains from one sample, sequenced in a study of blood T cell repertoires in COVID-19. Libraries were prepared by immunoSEQ multiplex PCR; TCRdb keeps only in-frame clonotypes and omits some of them. The sample shows some 74,000 clones, roughly four fifths of them seen only once. The sequenced material came from peripheral blood. Receptors were obtained from a man in his 70s with active or convalescent COVID-19.

The V call is TRBV3-1 (or the pseudogene TRBV3-2), the J call TRBJ2-2, with D possibly being TRBD2 (5 bases). The CDR3 covers 14 residues. Germline CDR1 is LGHDT and CDR2 is YNNKEL (reference sequence). Deletions cut 4 bases from V and 6 bases from J, with 12 bases between. The CDR3 is CASSPTDWAGELFF. CDR3 in DNA: TGTGCCAGCAGCCCTACGGACTGGGCCGGGGAGCTGTTTTTT.

The V call is TRBV4-1, the J call TRBJ2-3, with 14 bases matching TRBD2. The CDR3 contains 16 residues. V trimming: 1 base; J trimming: 4 bases; junction bases outside the gene matches: 1. CDR1 MGHRA and CDR2 YSYEKL come from the germline V gene. The CDR3 DNA is TGCGCCAGCAGCCAAGGGACTAGCGGGGGGTCAGATACGCAGTATTTT. Translation: CASSQGTSGGSDTQYF.

The gene calls are TRBV15 and TRBJ1-2; TRBD1 agrees at 8 bases. The trim removed 5 bases at V and 5 bases at J, leaving 10 bases unmatched. The CDR3 is made up of 15 amino acids. Looked up from germline, CDR1 is LNHNV and CDR2 is YYDKDF (reference sequence). The CDR3 here is CATSEDRGVWYGYTF. In DNA form, the CDR3 reads TGTGCCACCAGCGAAGACAGGGGAGTTTGGTATGGCTACACCTTC.

The chain uses TRBV7-9 and TRBJ2-5, with 8 bases identical to TRBD1. The V gene end was trimmed by 6 bases and the J gene end by 3 bases; junction bases not matched to a gene: 6. Germline CDR1 is SEHNR and CDR2 is FQNEAQ (reference sequence). The CDR3 covers 14 residues. The CDR3 nucleotides are TGTGCCAGCAGAGCTGGGACAGGCGAAGAGACCCAGTACTTC. Protein: CASRAGTGEETQYF.

Regarding this clone: One junction end does not reproduce the germline sequence, and a read error may be involved. The CDR3 nucleotides read TGTGCCAGCAGTCCCAACCCTGACAGGGTAAAAAAAATCTTC. It encodes CASSPNPDRVKKIF. The chain has TRBV28 and TRBJ2-1; 7 bases are shared with TRBD1. This CDR3 spans 14 amino acids. CDR1 and CDR2 (germline): MDHEN, SYDVKM. Full variable domain (missing parts from reference TRBV28 and TRBJ2-1): DVKVTQSSRYLVKRTGEKVFLECVQDMDHENMFWYRQDPGLGLRLIYFSYDVKMKEKGDIPEGYSVSREKKERFSLILESASTNQTSMYLCASSPNPDRVKKIFGPGTRLTVL.

This rearrangement joins TRBV9 to TRBJ1-6, with 7 nucleotides matching TRBD1. The V segment lost 4 bases and the J segment 6 bases; nucleotides outside the gene matches: 7. Germline CDR1 is SGDLS and CDR2 is YYNGEE. CDR3 length equals 15 residues. The CDR3 loop is CASSTTGQSNSPLHF. In DNA form, the CDR3 reads TGTGCCAGCAGCACCACGGGACAGAGTAATTCACCCCTCCACTTT.